Given below is one TCR beta chain in context. Its target is unknown. The entry originates in a study of T-cell memory formation after mild COVID-19. UMIs and sample barcodes were carried by the TCR alpha and TCR beta cDNA libraries that 5'RACE produced using constant-segment primers. TCRdb reanalysed the 5' RACE reads using MiXCR and keeps one entry per CDR3 protein. The sample has a few hundred thousand distinct CDR3 sequences; approximately 19% are singletons. Looked up from germline, CDR1 is MDHEN and CDR2 is SYDVKM. V was trimmed by 3 bases and J by 7 bases, leaving 10 bases between them. CDR3 size: 14 residues. Study-wide results and caveats: Memory from before infection featured some responding clones, which suggests cross-reactive memory joined.

Sequenced sample: PBMCs or a T cell subset sorted from them (not recorded which). The rearrangement links TRBV28 to TRBJ1-6; D gene ambiguous. The clonotype was recovered from a man between 18 and 29 years old who had mild COVID-19 (a few samples of this study predate the infection). Cell type and time point are not known. The CDR3 nucleotides are TGTGCCAGCAGTTTCCTGGCGGGGAATTCACCCCTCCACTTT. It yields the protein CASSFLAGNSPLHF. The full variable domain, its missing parts supplied by reference TRBV28 and TRBJ1-6, is DVKVTQSSRYLVKRTGEKVFLECVQDMDHENMFWYRQDPGLGLRLIYFSYDVKMKEKGDIPEGYSVSREKKERFSLILESASTNQTSMYLCASSFLAGNSPLHFGNGTRLTVT.